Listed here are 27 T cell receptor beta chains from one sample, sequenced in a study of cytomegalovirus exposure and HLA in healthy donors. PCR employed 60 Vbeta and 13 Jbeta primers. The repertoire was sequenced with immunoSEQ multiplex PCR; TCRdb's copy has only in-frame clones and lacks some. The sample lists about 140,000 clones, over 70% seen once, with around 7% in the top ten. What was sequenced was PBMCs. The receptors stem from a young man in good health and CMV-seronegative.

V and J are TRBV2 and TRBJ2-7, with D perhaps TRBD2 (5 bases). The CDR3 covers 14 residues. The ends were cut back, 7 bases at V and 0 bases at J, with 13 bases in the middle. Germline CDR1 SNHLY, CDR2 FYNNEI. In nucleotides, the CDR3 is TGTGCCAGCACCTGGACGGGAAGCTCCTACGAGCAGTACTTC. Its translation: CASTWTGSSYEQYF.

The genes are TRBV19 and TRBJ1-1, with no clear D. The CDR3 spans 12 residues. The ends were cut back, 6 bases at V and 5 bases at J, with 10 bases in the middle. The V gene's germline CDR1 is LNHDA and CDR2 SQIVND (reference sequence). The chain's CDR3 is CASRLTRTEAFF. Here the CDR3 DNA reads TGTGCCAGTAGGCTGACTAGAACTGAAGCTTTCTTT.

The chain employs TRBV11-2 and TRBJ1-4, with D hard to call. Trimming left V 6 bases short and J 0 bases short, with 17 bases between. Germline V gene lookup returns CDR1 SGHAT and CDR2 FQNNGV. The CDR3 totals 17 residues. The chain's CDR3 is CASSFIAGLATNEKLFF. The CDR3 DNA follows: TGTGCCAGCAGTTTTATCGCAGGACTTGCAACTAATGAAAAACTGTTTTTT.

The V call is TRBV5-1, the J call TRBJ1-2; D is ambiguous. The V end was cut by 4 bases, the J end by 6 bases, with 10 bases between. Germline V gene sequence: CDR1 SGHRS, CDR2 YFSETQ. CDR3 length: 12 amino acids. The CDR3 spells CASSGSGNGYTF. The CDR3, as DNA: TGCGCCAGCAGCGGCAGCGGGAATGGCTACACCTTC.

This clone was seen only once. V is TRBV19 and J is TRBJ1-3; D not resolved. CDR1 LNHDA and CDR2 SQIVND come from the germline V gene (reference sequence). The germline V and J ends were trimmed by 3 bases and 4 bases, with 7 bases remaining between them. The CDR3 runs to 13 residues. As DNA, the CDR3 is TGTGCCAGTAGTATGGAGGCCGGAAACACCATATATTTT. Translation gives CASSMEAGNTIYF.

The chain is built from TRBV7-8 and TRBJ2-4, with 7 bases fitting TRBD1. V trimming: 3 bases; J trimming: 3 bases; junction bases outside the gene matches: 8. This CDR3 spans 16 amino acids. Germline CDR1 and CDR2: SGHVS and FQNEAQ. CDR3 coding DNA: TGTGCCAGCAGCTTGAAGGGACAGAAAGTCAAAAACATTCAGTACTTC. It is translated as CASSLKGQKVKNIQYF.

The CDR3 spells CASSGDSGYSNQPQHF. As DNA, the CDR3 is TGTGCCAGCAGTGGGGACAGCGGGTATAGCAATCAGCCCCAGCATTTT. The J gene is TRBJ1-5, the V gene TRBV2, with 7 positions matching TRBD1. V was pared by 4 bases and J by 0 bases, with 6 bases of the junction left unmatched. The germline CDR1 and CDR2 sequences are SNHLY and FYNNEI. The CDR3 is 16 amino acids.

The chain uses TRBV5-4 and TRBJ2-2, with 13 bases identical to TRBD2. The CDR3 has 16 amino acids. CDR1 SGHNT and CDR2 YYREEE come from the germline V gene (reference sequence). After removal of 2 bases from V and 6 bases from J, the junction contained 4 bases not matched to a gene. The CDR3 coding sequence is TGTGCCAGCAGCTTACTAGCGGGAGGGCCCTCCGGGGAGCTGTTTTTT. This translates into CASSLLAGGPSGELFF.

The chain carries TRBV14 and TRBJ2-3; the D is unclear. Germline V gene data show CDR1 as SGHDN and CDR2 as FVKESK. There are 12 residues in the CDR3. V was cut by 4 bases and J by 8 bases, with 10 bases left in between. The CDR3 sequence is CASSPSLVTQYF. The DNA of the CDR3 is TGTGCCAGCAGCCCCTCCTTAGTTACGCAGTATTTT.

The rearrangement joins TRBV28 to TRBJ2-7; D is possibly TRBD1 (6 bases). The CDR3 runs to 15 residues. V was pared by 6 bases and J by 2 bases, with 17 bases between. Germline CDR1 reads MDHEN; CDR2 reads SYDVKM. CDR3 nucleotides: TGTGCCAGCAGAGGCCAGCCAGGGGTCACCTACGAGCAGTACTTC. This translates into CASRGQPGVTYEQYF.

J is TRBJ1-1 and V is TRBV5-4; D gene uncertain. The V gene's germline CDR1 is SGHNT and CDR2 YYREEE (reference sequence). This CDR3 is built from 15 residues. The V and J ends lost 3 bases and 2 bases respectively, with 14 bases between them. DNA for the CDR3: TGTGCCAGCAGCTCCAGCTCTACAGTAAACACTGAAGCTTTCTTT. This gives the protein CASSSSSTVNTEAFF.

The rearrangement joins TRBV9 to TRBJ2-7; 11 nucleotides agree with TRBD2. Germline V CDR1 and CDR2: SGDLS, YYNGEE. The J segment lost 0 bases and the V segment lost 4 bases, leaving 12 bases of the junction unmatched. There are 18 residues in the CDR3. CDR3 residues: CASSYRPTSGGHSYEQYF. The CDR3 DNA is TGTGCCAGCAGCTACCGCCCCACTAGCGGGGGACACTCCTACGAGCAGTACTTC.

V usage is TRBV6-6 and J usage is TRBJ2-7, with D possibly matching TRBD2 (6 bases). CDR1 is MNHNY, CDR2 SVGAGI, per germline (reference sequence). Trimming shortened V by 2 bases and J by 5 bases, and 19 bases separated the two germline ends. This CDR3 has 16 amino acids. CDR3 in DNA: TGTGCCAGCAGTTACCTTCGGGACTTTGCCAGAGACGAGCAGTACTTC. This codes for CASSYLRDFARDEQYF.

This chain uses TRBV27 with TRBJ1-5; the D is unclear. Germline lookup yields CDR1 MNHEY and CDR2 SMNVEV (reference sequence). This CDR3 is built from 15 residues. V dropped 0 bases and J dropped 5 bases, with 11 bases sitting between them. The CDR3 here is CASSLSREFYQPQHF. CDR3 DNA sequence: TGTGCCAGCAGTTTATCGCGGGAATTTTATCAGCCCCAGCATTTT.

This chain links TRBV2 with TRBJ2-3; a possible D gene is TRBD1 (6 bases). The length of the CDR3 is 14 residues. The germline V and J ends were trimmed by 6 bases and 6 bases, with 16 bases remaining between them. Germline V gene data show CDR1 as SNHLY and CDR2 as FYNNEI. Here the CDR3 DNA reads TGTGCCAGCAGAGGACAGCCTAATGGGGATACGCAGTATTTT. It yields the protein CASRGQPNGDTQYF.

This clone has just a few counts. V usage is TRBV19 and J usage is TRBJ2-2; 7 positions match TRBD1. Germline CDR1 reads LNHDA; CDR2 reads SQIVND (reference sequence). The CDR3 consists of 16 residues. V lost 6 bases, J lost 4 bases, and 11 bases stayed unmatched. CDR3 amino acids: CASSPSTGRTTGELFF. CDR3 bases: TGTGCCAGTAGCCCCTCGACAGGGCGGACCACCGGGGAGCTGTTTTTT.

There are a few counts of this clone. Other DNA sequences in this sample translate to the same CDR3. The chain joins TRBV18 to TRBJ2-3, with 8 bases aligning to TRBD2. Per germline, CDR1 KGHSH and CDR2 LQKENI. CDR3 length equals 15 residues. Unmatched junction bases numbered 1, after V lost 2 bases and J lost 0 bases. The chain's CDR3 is CASSPGTRSTDTQYF. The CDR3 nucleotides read TGTGCCAGCTCACCAGGGACTAGAAGCACAGATACGCAGTATTTT.

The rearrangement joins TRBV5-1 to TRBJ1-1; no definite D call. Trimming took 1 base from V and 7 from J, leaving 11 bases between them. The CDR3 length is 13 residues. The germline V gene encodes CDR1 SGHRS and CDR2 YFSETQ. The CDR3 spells CASSLLAQDEAFF. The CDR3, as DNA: TGCGCCAGCAGCTTGCTCGCGCAGGATGAAGCTTTCTTT.

The CDR3 here is CASTSYPDRAFNYGYTF. The CDR3 nucleotides read TGCGCCAGTACTAGCTATCCCGACAGGGCCTTCAACTATGGCTACACCTTC. The J gene is TRBJ1-2, the V gene TRBV4-1; TRBD1 matches at 7 bases. The trim removed 9 bases at V and 2 bases at J, leaving 18 bases unmatched. The CDR3 length is 17 residues. The V gene's germline CDR1 is MGHRA and CDR2 YSYEKL.

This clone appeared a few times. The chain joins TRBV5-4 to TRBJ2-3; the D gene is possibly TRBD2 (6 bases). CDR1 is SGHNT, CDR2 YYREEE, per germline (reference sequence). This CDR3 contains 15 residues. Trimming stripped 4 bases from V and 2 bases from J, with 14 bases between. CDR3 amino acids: CASSLAAGNTDTQYF. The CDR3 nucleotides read TGTGCCAGCAGCCTGGCGGCGGGGAACACAGATACGCAGTATTTT.

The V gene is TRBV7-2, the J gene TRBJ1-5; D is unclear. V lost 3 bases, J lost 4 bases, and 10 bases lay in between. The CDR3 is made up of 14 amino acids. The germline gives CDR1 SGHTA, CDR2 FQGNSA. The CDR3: CASSFSGANQPQHF. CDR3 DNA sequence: TGTGCCAGCAGCTTCTCGGGAGCTAATCAGCCCCAGCATTTT.

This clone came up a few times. The CDR3 bases are TGTGCCAGCAGTTACAAACGGGACTACGAGCAGTACTTC. It encodes CASSYKRDYEQYF. J is TRBJ2-7 and V is TRBV6-6; D might be TRBD2 (5 bases). Germline CDR1 and CDR2: MNHNY and SVGAGI (reference sequence). This CDR3 has 13 amino acids. V lost 2 bases and J 3 bases, leaving 8 bases between the germline ends.

CDR3 DNA: TGTGCCAGCAGTGTTGGGGACAGCACCCAAGAGACCCAGTACTTC. Translated: CASSVGDSTQETQYF. The chain employs TRBV2 and TRBJ2-5; 7 bases align to TRBD1. With 4 bases clipped from V and 1 base from J, the junction kept 6 bases outside the gene matches. CDR3 size: 15 residues. Germline CDR1 is SNHLY and CDR2 is FYNNEI.

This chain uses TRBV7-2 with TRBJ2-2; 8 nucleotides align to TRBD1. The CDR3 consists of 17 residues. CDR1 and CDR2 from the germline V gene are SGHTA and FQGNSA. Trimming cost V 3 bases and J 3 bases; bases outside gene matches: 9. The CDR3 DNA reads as TGTGCCAGCAGCTTGACTGCCGTGACAGGGGACACCGGGGAGCTGTTTTTT. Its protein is CASSLTAVTGDTGELFF. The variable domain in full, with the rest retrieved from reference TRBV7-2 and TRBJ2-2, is GAGVSQSPSNKVTEKGKDVELRCDPISGHTALYWYRQSLGQGLEFLIYFQGNSAPDKSGLPSDRFSAERTGGSVSTLTIQRTQQEDSAVYLCASSLTAVTGDTGELFFGEGSRLTVL.

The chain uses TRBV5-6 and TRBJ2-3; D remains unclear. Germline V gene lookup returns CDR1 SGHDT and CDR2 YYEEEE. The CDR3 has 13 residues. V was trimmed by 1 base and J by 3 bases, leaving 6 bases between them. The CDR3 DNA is TGTGCCAGCAGCTTGATTGAGACAGATACGCAGTATTTT. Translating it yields CASSLIETDTQYF. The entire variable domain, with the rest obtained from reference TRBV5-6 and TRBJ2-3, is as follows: DAGVTQSPTHLIKTRGQQVTLRCSPKSGHDTVSWYQQALGQGPQFIFQYYEEEERQRGNFPDRFSGHQFPNYSSELNVNALLLGDSALYLCASSLIETDTQYFGPGTRLTVL.

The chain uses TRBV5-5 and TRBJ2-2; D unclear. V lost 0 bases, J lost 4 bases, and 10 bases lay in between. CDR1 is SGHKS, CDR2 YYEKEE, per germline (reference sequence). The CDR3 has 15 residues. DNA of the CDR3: TGTGCCAGCAGCTTGGAGTTAGCACCCACCGGGGAGCTGTTTTTT. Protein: CASSLELAPTGELFF.

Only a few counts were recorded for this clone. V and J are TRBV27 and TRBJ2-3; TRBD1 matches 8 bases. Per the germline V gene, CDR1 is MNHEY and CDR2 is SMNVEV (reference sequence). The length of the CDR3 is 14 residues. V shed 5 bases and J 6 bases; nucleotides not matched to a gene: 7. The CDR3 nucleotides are TGTGCCAGCAGTACCCGACAGGGGTCCGATACGCAGTATTTT. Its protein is CASSTRQGSDTQYF.